This T cell receptor (beta chain) was sequenced during a study of blood T cell repertoires in COVID-19. On the study more broadly: PBMCs, B-cell-depleted T cells, or T cells were the source of the cDNA or gDNA that made up the material.

In the original processing: Nucleated cell counts were estimated from reference gene primer amplification. Generated by immunoSEQ multiplex PCR, the TCRdb table keeps only in-frame clones and is missing some. V, J and clone size are those of that table, while D and trimming were read from the DNA. The sample includes over 150,000 clones, about 90% of them seen just once. Donors were grouped by their self-reported clinical history. Trimming at V came to 6 bases and at J to 8 bases, leaving 12 bases not matched to a gene. The CDR3 has 15 residues. Germline V CDR1 and CDR2: MGHRA, YSYEKL. This chain connects TRBV4-1 to TRBJ2-1, with 8 bases matching TRBD2. The source material was PBMCs or T cells enriched from blood (not recorded which). The sequence was obtained from a woman between 50 and 59 years old who had recovered from COVID-19. The CDR3 coding sequence is TGCGCCAGCAGTCCCGGACTAGCCGGGGGGGATGAGCAGTTCTTC. Translation gives CASSPGLAGGDEQFF.